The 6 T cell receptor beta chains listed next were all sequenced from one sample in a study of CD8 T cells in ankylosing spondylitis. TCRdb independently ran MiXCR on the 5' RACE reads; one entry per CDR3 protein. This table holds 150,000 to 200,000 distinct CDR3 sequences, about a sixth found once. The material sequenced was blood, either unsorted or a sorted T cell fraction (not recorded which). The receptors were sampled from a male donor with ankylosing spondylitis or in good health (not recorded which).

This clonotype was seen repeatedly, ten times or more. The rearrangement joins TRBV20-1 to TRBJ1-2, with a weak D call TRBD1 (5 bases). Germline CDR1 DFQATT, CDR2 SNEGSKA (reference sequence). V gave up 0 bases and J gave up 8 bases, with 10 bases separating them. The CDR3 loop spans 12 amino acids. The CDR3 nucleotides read TGCAGTGCTAGAGATGGGGCTGGAGGCTACACCTTC. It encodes CSARDGAGGYTF.

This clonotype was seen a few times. The CDR3 DNA follows: TGTGCCAGCAGTGAAACTAGAACGTACGAGCAGTACTTC. As protein: CASSETRTYEQYF. The J gene is TRBJ2-7, the V gene TRBV6-1; D is perhaps TRBD2 (5 bases). The CDR3 runs 13 residues. Trimming removed 2 bases at V and 4 bases at J, with 9 bases between. The V gene's germline CDR1 is MNHNS and CDR2 SASEGT.

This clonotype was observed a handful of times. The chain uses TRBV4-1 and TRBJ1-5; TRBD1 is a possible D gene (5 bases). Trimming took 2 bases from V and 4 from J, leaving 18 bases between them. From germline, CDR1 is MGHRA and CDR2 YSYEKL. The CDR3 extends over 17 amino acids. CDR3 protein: CASSQTQGTLWNQPQHF. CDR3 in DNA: TGCGCCAGCAGCCAAACGCAGGGTACCCTGTGGAATCAGCCCCAGCATTTT.

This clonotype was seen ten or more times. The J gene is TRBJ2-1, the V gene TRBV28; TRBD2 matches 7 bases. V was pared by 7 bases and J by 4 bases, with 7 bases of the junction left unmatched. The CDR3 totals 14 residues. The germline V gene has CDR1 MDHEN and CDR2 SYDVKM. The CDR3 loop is CASTLGLEYNEQFF. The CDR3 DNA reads TGTGCCAGCACACTAGGACTAGAGTACAATGAGCAGTTCTTC.

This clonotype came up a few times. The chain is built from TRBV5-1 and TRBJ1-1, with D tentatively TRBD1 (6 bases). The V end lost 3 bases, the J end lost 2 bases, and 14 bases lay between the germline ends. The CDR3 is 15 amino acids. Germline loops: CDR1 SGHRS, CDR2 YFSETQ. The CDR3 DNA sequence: TGCGCCAGCAGCTATACAGGGACCCCTAACACTGAAGCTTTCTTT. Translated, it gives CASSYTGTPNTEAFF.

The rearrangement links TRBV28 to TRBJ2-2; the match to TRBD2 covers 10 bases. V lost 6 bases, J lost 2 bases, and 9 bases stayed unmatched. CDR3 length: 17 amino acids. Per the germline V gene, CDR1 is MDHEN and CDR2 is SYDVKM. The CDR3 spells CASRISGRTLNTGELFF. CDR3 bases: TGTGCCAGCAGGATTAGCGGGAGGACACTAAACACCGGGGAGCTGTTTTTT.